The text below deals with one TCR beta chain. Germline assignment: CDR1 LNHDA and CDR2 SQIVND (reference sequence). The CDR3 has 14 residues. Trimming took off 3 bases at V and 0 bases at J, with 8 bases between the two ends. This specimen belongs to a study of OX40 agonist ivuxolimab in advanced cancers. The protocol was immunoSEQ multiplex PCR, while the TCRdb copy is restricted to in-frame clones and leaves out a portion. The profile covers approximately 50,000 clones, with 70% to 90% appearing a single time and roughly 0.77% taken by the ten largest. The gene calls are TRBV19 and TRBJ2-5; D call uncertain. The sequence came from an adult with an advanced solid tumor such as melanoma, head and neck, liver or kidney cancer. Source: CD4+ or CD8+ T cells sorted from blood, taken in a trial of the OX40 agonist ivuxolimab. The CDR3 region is CASSMGLYQETQYF. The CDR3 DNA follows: TGTGCCAGTAGTATGGGCCTTTACCAAGAGACCCAGTACTTC.